This T cell receptor beta chain was sequenced in a study of Ad26.COV2.S vaccination and SARS-CoV-2 variants. Study at large: In the study, Ad26.COV2.S was injected intramuscularly once, or twice 56 days apart.

Trimming pared 7 bases from V and 4 bases from J, leaving 17 bases between. This CDR3 is 14 amino acids long. Germline CDR1 is MNHNY and CDR2 is SVGAGI (reference sequence). A note on this clone: Its antigen is as yet unknown.

Whole-study findings and limits: Researchers cautioned that TCR breadth and depth analyses may have underestimated total T cell responses. For non-spike TCRs, breadth in vaccine recipients resembled that in placebo recipients.

The treatment here: some 20 received Ad26.COV2.S at low or high dose, single or two shots; several received placebo; per-sample allocation not given. Sample collection was performed on day 63 after the first vaccine or placebo injection. Using immunoSEQ multiplex PCR, the repertoire was profiled, and TCRdb retains in-frame clones only, with some absent. The sample lists approximately 420,000 clones; approximately 86% were seen once. Sequenced material: peripheral blood, taken in a trial of Ad26.COV2.S vaccine versus placebo. This rearrangement joins TRBV6-6 to TRBJ2-7; D possibly uses TRBD1 or TRBD2 (5 bases each). The TCR comes from a person aged 18-65 years who received the Ad26.COV2.S COVID-19 vaccine or a placebo. The CDR3 DNA reads TGTGCCAGCAAACCTCGAGGGGCAGTTTACGAGCAGTACTTC. This gives the protein CASKPRGAVYEQYF.